This paragraph reports one TCR beta chain. The data are from a study of blood T cell repertoires in COVID-19. Study information: Both acute and convalescent COVID-19 samples were obtained from the United States, Italy and Spain. Sources were T cells, B-cell-depleted T cells, or PBMCs; the material itself was cDNA or gDNA.

The CDR3 is 15 amino acids. Germline V lookup: CDR1 MNHEY, CDR2 SVGAGI. Trimming removed 5 bases from V and 5 bases from J, with 13 bases in between. In the authors' methods: Reference gene primer amplification gave estimated nucleated cell counts. TCRdb's copy holds only in-frame clones and misses some; the assay was immunoSEQ multiplex PCR. V and J calls and clone size are as listed in that table; D and trimming were resolved from the DNA. The sample shows about 150,000 clones, approximately 86% of them seen only once. Sequenced: peripheral blood. This rearrangement joins TRBV6-5 to TRBJ2-6, with D hard to call. This receptor was obtained from a woman aged 70-85 years with acute or convalescent COVID-19. The CDR3 loop is CASSLLATRANVLTF. The CDR3 coding sequence is TGTGCCAGCAGTCTACTCGCAACCCGGGCCAACGTCCTGACTTTC.